One and the same sample provided the 21 T cell receptor beta chains below, sequenced in a study of control samples from healthy donors and cancer patients. Some clones are missing from TCRdb's copy, which holds only in-frame ones; the method was immunoSEQ multiplex PCR. The sample yields fewer than 90,000 clones, 70% to 90% seen once. Input material: blood. Every receptor here comes from a woman between 50 and 59 years old in good health.

The chain has TRBV2 and TRBJ2-6, with D maybe TRBD1 (6 bases). Trimming stripped 10 bases from V and 0 bases from J, with 13 bases between. This CDR3 region has 15 residues. Germline assignment: CDR1 SNHLY and CDR2 FYNNEI. CDR3 nucleotide sequence: TGTGCCACCCGACAGGAAAGCTCTGGGGCCAACGTCCTGACTTTC. This codes for CATRQESSGANVLTF. The variable domain in full, with the rest retrieved from reference TRBV2 and TRBJ2-6, is EPEVTQTPSHQVTQMGQEVILRCVPISNHLYFYWYRQILGQKVEFLVSFYNNEISEKSEIFDDQFSVERPDGSNFTLKIRSTKLEDSAMYFCATRQESSGANVLTFGAGSRLTVL.

The chain is built from TRBV4-1 and TRBJ2-3; D is unclear. V was shortened by 0 bases and J by 5 bases, with 6 bases between the two germline ends. The CDR3 totals 13 residues. Germline assignment: CDR1 MGHRA and CDR2 YSYEKL. CDR3 nucleotides: TGCGCCAGCAGCCAAGATGCTAGAGATACGCAGTATTTT. Protein: CASSQDARDTQYF.

The chain combines TRBV19 with TRBJ1-2, with D hard to call. Trimming took 4 bases from V and 1 from J, leaving 7 bases between them. Germline lookup yields CDR1 LNHDA and CDR2 SQIVND (reference sequence). The CDR3 length is 13 residues. The CDR3 protein is CASSRQVNYGYTF. In DNA, the CDR3 is TGTGCCAGTAGTAGACAAGTTAACTATGGCTACACCTTC. The whole variable domain, remainder taken from reference TRBV19 and TRBJ1-2, is DGGITQSPKYLFRKEGQNVTLSCEQNLNHDAMYWYRQDPGQGLRLIYYSQIVNDFQKGDIAEGYSVSREKKESFPLTVTSAQKNPTAFYLCASSRQVNYGYTFGSGTRLTVV.

CDR3 in DNA: TGCAGCGTTACGTTTCGGGCAGATTACTCCTACGAGCAGTACTTC. Its translation: CSVTFRADYSYEQYF. This chain joins TRBV29-1 and TRBJ2-7; D gene ambiguous. CDR1 is SQVTM, CDR2 ANQGSEA, per germline. The CDR3 runs 15 residues. The germline V and J ends were trimmed by 5 bases and 0 bases, with 17 bases remaining between them.

In DNA, the CDR3 is TGCGCCAGCAGCCAAGACCACAGTAGTTCACCCCTCCACTTT. Its protein is CASSQDHSSSPLHF. The genes are TRBV4-1 and TRBJ1-6, with D unclear. This CDR3 has 14 amino acids. V lost 0 bases to trimming and J lost 9 bases, with 9 bases between them. The germline V gene has CDR1 MGHRA and CDR2 YSYEKL.

Details on this clone: This sample also contains other DNA sequences that code for the same CDR3. The rearrangement joins TRBV12-3 or TRBV12-4 to TRBJ1-4; no definite D call. The CDR3 sequence is 12 residues long. V was clipped by 3 bases and J by 12 bases, with 11 bases between them. The CDR3 is CASSFLDGELFF. The DNA of the CDR3 is TGTGCCAGCAGTTTCTTGGATGGGGAACTGTTTTTT.

V usage is TRBV6-5 and J usage is TRBJ1-2; D is unclear. V lost 0 bases and J lost 7, with 9 bases in between. Germline V gene sequence: CDR1 MNHEY, CDR2 SVGAGI. The CDR3 has 13 residues. The CDR3 coding sequence is TGTGCCAGCAGTTACTCGAAGGGTCTTGGCTACACCTTC. Protein: CASSYSKGLGYTF.

The rearrangement joins TRBV10-2 to TRBJ2-1; D perhaps matches TRBD2 (6 bases). Germline lookup yields CDR1 WSHSY and CDR2 SAAADI. The length of the CDR3 is 15 residues. Trimming stripped 0 bases from V and 1 base from J, with 7 bases between. CDR3: CASSESGGSYNEQFF. CDR3 coding DNA: TGCGCCAGCAGTGAGTCGGGGGGTTCCTACAATGAGCAGTTCTTC.

Only one count was recorded for this clone. The CDR3 is CASSRGGPTGELFF. The CDR3 DNA sequence: TGTGCCAGCAGTCGCGGGGGGCCTACCGGGGAGCTGTTTTTT. The chain couples TRBV28 to TRBJ2-2; 8 bases agree with TRBD2. The CDR3 contains 14 residues. Germline assignment: CDR1 MDHEN and CDR2 SYDVKM. Trimming at V came to 5 bases and at J to 5 bases, leaving 4 bases not matched to a gene.

The chain uses TRBV6-5 and TRBJ1-1; D not certain. V lost 6 bases, J lost 0 bases, and 8 bases lay in between. The CDR3 is 13 residues long. In germline, CDR1 is MNHEY, CDR2 SVGAGI. The CDR3 region is CASSRGMNTEAFF. CDR3 nucleotides: TGTGCCAGCAGCCGCGGGATGAACACTGAAGCTTTCTTT.

In its sample, this clone was seen a few times. The genes are TRBV3-1 (or the pseudogene TRBV3-2) and TRBJ1-3; no clear D gene. Germline CDR1 LGHDT, CDR2 YNNKEL (reference sequence). V was clipped by 2 bases and J by 0 bases, with 8 bases between them. The length of the CDR3 is 15 residues. The chain's CDR3 is CASSQNTFSGNTIYF. As DNA, the CDR3 is TGTGCCAGCAGCCAAAACACGTTCTCTGGAAACACCATATATTTT.

This clone was seen just once. The chain recombines TRBV25-1 with TRBJ1-1; TRBD1 matches 8 bases. This CDR3 comprises 14 residues. Trimming at V came to 5 bases and at J to 2 bases, leaving 4 bases not matched to a gene. From germline, CDR1 is MGHDK and CDR2 SYGVNS. The CDR3 region has the DNA TGTGCCAGCAGTTCACCAGGGGGCAACACTGAAGCTTTCTTT. Translation: CASSSPGGNTEAFF.

The V gene is TRBV2, the J gene TRBJ2-7; 10 bases match TRBD1. V trimming: 7 bases; J trimming: 4 bases; junction bases outside the gene matches: 7. Per the germline V gene, CDR1 is SNHLY and CDR2 is FYNNEI. The length of the CDR3 is 14 residues. Written as DNA, the CDR3 is TGTGCCAGCATGGGACAGGGGTATTTTTACGAGCAGTACTTC. It translates to CASMGQGYFYEQYF.

V usage is TRBV13 and J usage is TRBJ2-3; 8 bases align to TRBD1. The germline V gene has CDR1 PRHDT and CDR2 FYEKMQ (reference sequence). The CDR3 loop spans 21 amino acids. V lost 5 bases and J lost 0; bases outside the gene matches: 22. The CDR3 DNA is TGTGCCAGCAGCACAGGGGGTCAGGGGGCGCGATTCTTTTCTAGCACAGATACGCAGTATTTT. It translates to CASSTGGQGARFFSSTDTQYF. Drawing the rest from reference TRBV13 and TRBJ2-3, the complete variable domain is AAGVIQSPRHLIKEKRETATLKCYPIPRHDTVYWYQQGPGQDPQFLISFYEKMQSDKGSIPDRFSAQQFSDYHSELNMSSLELGDSALYFCASSTGGQGARFFSSTDTQYFGPGTRLTVL.

This chain links TRBV7-2 with TRBJ1-1; 8 nucleotides line up with TRBD1. The germline V gene has CDR1 SGHTA and CDR2 FQGNSA. The CDR3 runs 14 residues. Unmatched junction bases numbered 7, after V lost 2 bases and J lost 8 bases. Here the CDR3 reads CASSLQRTGREAFF. The CDR3, as DNA: TGTGCCAGCAGCTTACAGAGGACAGGGCGAGAAGCTTTCTTT.

J is TRBJ2-3 and V is TRBV19; 7 bases line up with TRBD1. CDR1 and CDR2 from the germline V gene are LNHDA and SQIVND (reference sequence). The CDR3 totals 11 residues. V gave up 8 bases and J gave up 8 bases; unmatched junction bases: 4. CDR3 sequence: CASHEGATQYF. In DNA form, the CDR3 reads TGTGCCAGTCACGAGGGGGCTACGCAGTATTTT.

The chain has TRBV30 and TRBJ2-7; a possible D gene is TRBD1 (6 bases). Deletions cut 1 base from V and 4 bases from J, with 11 bases between. Germline-derived CDR1 and CDR2 are GTSNPN and SVGIG (reference sequence). This CDR3 region has 13 residues. CDR3 sequence (DNA): TGTGCCTGGAGTGCAGGGGCTCGGTACGAGCAGTACTTC. Encoded protein: CAWSAGARYEQYF. The full variable domain, its missing parts supplied by reference TRBV30 and TRBJ2-7, is SQTIHQWPATLVQPVGSPLSLECTVEGTSNPNLYWYRQAAGRGLQLLFYSVGIGQISSEVPQNLSASRPQDRQFILSSKKLLLSDSGFYLCAWSAGARYEQYFGPGTRLTVT.

This clone came up once. This chain joins TRBV6-5 and TRBJ1-1; 10 positions agree with TRBD1. CDR1 and CDR2 (germline): MNHEY, SVGAGI. This CDR3 contains 16 residues. The V segment lost 2 bases and the J segment 3 bases; nucleotides outside the gene matches: 6. The CDR3, as DNA: TGTGCCAGCAGTTACCAGAGGACAGGGGGGTACACTGAAGCTTTCTTT. This gives the protein CASSYQRTGGYTEAFF.

The chain combines TRBV18 with TRBJ2-2; TRBD1 agrees at 11 bases. Germline V lookup: CDR1 KGHSH, CDR2 LQKENI. The CDR3 extends over 20 amino acids. V dropped 1 base and J dropped 1; count of bases not matched to a gene: 11. This chain's CDR3 is CASSPRGEPGQGENTGELFF. CDR3 in DNA: TGTGCCAGCTCACCACGTGGGGAACCGGGACAGGGGGAGAACACCGGGGAGCTGTTTTTT.

This clone was observed a single time. The chain has TRBV9 and TRBJ1-4; 7 bases match TRBD1. With V trimmed by 3 bases and J by 3 bases, 5 bases remained unmatched. CDR1 and CDR2 from the germline V gene are SGDLS and YYNGEE. The CDR3 is made up of 15 amino acids. The CDR3 region is CASSGLTGSNEKLFF. The CDR3 DNA sequence: TGTGCCAGCAGCGGCCTGACAGGGTCTAATGAAAAACTGTTTTTT.

The CDR3 loop is CASSQEYGNTEAFF. The CDR3, as DNA: TGTGCCAGCAGCCAAGAGTATGGGAACACTGAAGCTTTCTTT. The chain links TRBV3-1 (or the pseudogene TRBV3-2) to TRBJ1-1; the D is unclear. V was clipped by 0 bases and J by 1 base, with 6 bases between them. Looked up from germline, CDR1 is LGHDT and CDR2 is YNNKEL (reference sequence). The CDR3 has 14 residues.